This paragraph covers one T cell receptor beta chain sequence. Its antigen remains unknown. The data derive from a study of shared clonotypes between healthy human individuals. At deep level, the assay was performed. This table comes from immunoSEQ multiplex PCR, and its TCRdb copy is limited to in-frame clones, with some not included. Among roughly 2.4 million clones listed, 90% to 96% were seen once. In germline, CDR1 is LNHDA, CDR2 SQIVND (reference sequence). The CDR3 has 16 residues. With 6 bases clipped from V and 2 bases from J, the junction kept 12 bases outside the gene matches. The split of CD4+ cells yielded CD45RA+ naive and CD45RA-negative memory subsets. Whole-study findings and limits: Among a few donors, roughly 5.4% of naive CD4 clonotypes were found in common.

The sequenced sample consisted of naive CD4+ T cells sorted from blood. The sample's subset: CD45RA+ positively selected. The TCR comes from a man aged 18 to 29 in good health. This rearrangement joins TRBV19 to TRBJ2-7; 8 positions agree with TRBD2. The chain's CDR3 is CASSLEPGLGAYEQYF. The DNA for the CDR3 is TGTGCCAGTAGCCTGGAGCCGGGACTAGGCGCCTACGAGCAGTACTTC.